The rows below give T cell receptor beta chains drawn from one sample of a study of CD8 T cells in ankylosing spondylitis. MiXCR, applied by TCRdb to the 5' RACE reads, yields one record per CDR3 protein. The sample yields roughly 46,000 distinct CDR3 sequences, 4% seen once. The material sequenced was blood, either unsorted or a sorted T cell fraction (not recorded which). The receptors were sampled from a female donor with ankylosing spondylitis or in good health (not recorded which). The CDR3 runs from the conserved cysteine through the conserved F or W. D genes are given only for firm matches. A clone size is listed for some rows: how often the clone was seen (once, few, many), or a class if it is expanded.

clone size | J gene | V gene | D gene | CDR3 DNA | CDR3 protein
. | TRBJ2-2 | TRBV9 | . | TGTGCCAGCAGCGTAGAGGTGCCTGGACAGCTTGCCGGGGAGCTGTTTTTT | CASSVEVPGQLAGELFF
many | TRBJ2-3 | TRBV9 | TRBD2 | TGTGCCAGCAGCGACAGCCGACTAGCGGGGGGGGAGTTTGGCACAGATACGCAGTATTTT | CASSDSRLAGGEFGTDTQYF
many | TRBJ2-5 | TRBV9 | . | TGTGCCAGCAGCGTAGGGGGGGGCTTCGGTGAGACCCAGTACTTC | CASSVGGGFGETQYF
. | TRBJ1-5 | TRBV9 | . | TGTGCCAGCAGCCCCTCCGGAGGAAATCAGCCCCAGCATTTT | CASSPSGGNQPQHF
many | TRBJ1-4 | TRBV6-1 | . | TGTGCCAGGCCTTTGAGCGACATCGATAATGAAAAACTGTTTTTT | CARPLSDIDNEKLFF
medium-sized | TRBJ1-2 | TRBV9 | . | TGTGCCAGCAGCGACCCGCGGGGCTACACCTTC | CASSDPRGYTF
many | TRBJ1-1 | TRBV9 | . | TGTGCCAGCAGCGTAGGACCCATAGGGAACACTGAAGCTTTCTTT | CASSVGPIGNTEAFF
many | TRBJ2-1 | TRBV9 | TRBD2 | TGTGCCAGCAGCTTATCGACTAGCGGGGGTCGCAATGAGCAGTTCTTC | CASSLSTSGGRNEQFF
medium-sized | TRBJ2-2 | TRBV9 | . | TGTGCCAGCAGCGTGTTACGGGGGGAGCTGTTTTTT | CASSVLRGELFF
many | TRBJ2-7 | TRBV23-1 | . | TGCGCCAGCAGAGTTGGGGTCGGGACACGTACCTACGAGCAGTACTTC | CASRVGVGTRTYEQYF
many | TRBJ2-5 | TRBV21-1 | . | TGTGCCACGCAGGGGTACCAAGAGACCCAGTACTTC | CATQGYQETQYF